This TCR beta chain was recovered during a study of blood T cells in healthy people across ages (dated by TCRdb to between 2014 and 2017). Regarding the study in general: Template switching captured roughly one uniquely barcoded TCR beta cDNA molecule per two T cells in model experiments. Donors were grouped into four age groups: young (average approximately 15 years), middle-aged (39), aged (62) and long-lived (about 89). Two additional independent replicas of 1 million unique cDNA reads from the same blood draw were analyzed for two donors (one aged 18 to 30 and one aged 80 or older). Donors of different ages were randomly distributed across sequencing lanes to avoid experimental bias. To track age-related changes in TCR beta repertoire diversity, the study relied on deep sequencing normalized with unique cDNA molecular identifiers. The research as a whole found: The CMV infection status of donors was not known, potentially confounding age-related changes in expanded clonotypes. Observed TCR beta diversity correlated strongly with the percentage of naive T cells measured by flow cytometry. Observed TCR beta diversity per million T cells fell roughly linearly with age, and a significant reduction was already apparent by age roughly 41. Since profiling was done on bulk unsorted PBMCs, naive and antigen-experienced compartments could not be conclusively compared. Estimates of total diversity based on one million sequenced T cells were considered lower bounds and underestimates. Compared with the aged group, the long-lived group had more naive CD4+ T cells, fewer expanded clones and increased TCR diversity, a pattern suggesting age selection.

The library came from 5' RACE. A second PCR of roughly 6 to 12 cycles was run with a J-beta primer mix and a sample-barcoded 5' primer. A unique molecular identifier was introduced onto each TCR beta cDNA molecule by a template-switch 5' adaptor carrying 12 random nucleotides. Each sample yielded at least 2.5 million CDR3-containing paired-end reads. First-strand cDNA synthesis was performed from all RNA using the Mint cDNA synthesis kit, with priming by a TRBC-specific oligonucleotide. Following uracil-DNA glycosylase treatment, a first 18-cycle PCR with universal primers M1SS and BC2_uni_R was performed on all cDNA. The original pipeline was this. For normalization, 1 million high-quality reads, each with a distinct molecular identifier, were randomly selected from each sample. Reads with shared molecular identifiers were discarded instead of being binned into consensus sequences. MiTCR, set to a Q25 quality threshold and the strictest error-elimination algorithm, was used for CDR3 identification, clonotype clustering and error correction. A nonparametric unseen species model with Euler transformation was used to estimate a lower bound on total TCR beta diversity. TCRdb reran the public reads through fastp at Q25 and MiXCR, keeping productive beta chains. Duplicate CDR3 protein sequences are folded into a single record with the most common DNA and genes. TCRdb's processing, not the authors' own work, is the source of the V and J calls. Recorded for this sample are 1.8 million or so distinct CDR3 sequences; approximately 40% of them occurred a single time. The ten largest make up 20% to 25% of the sample.

A remark on this clonotype: This receptor's antigen is unknown. No qualities accompany the bases; no much larger clone lies one base away.

Donors were approximately 42 systemically healthy Caucasian individuals from Russia aged roughly 6 to 100 years. Roughly 10 milliliters of peripheral blood were drawn from each donor into EDTA-treated Vacutainer tubes. Ficoll-Paque density-gradient centrifugation was used to isolate PBMCs, with at least 7 million per sample. Total RNA was extracted from PBMCs with Trizol reagent, with at least 5.5 micrograms obtained per sample. For every donor, flow cytometry on a PBMC aliquot measured the percentage of naive CD45RAhigh/CD27high T cells. This clonotype was obtained from a human donor in good health. The sample was blood.

CDR3 reads: CASSYGAVGEQYF. The DNA reads as follows: TGTGCCAGCAGTTACGGTGCAGTAGGGGAGCAGTACTTC. The rearrangement joined TRBV6-2 or TRBV6-3 to TRBJ2-5; the D segment is perhaps TRBD1 or TRBD2, each sharing 5 matched bases. Reading the germline V gene gives CDR1 MNHEY and CDR2 SVGEGT. The CDR3, cysteine through phenylalanine, is 13 amino acids long. Here the CDR3 DNA is all that survives: 39 bases in frame from base 1. Trimming at the junction amounts to 2 bases on V and 11 bases on J, and the germline ends lie 15 bases apart.